These 8 T cell receptor beta chains share one sample of origin, sequenced in a study of CD8 T cells in ankylosing spondylitis. MiXCR, run by TCRdb on the 5' RACE reads, gives a single entry per CDR3 protein. This table has around 330,000 distinct CDR3 sequences, approximately 10% appearing once. The sample consisted of blood, either unsorted or a sorted T cell fraction (not recorded which). Every receptor here comes from a female donor with ankylosing spondylitis or in good health (not recorded which).

This clonotype was counted many times. The CDR3 bases are TGCAGTGCTATTCAGACAGGGCTTACCTACGAGCAGTACTTC. This gives the protein CSAIQTGLTYEQYF. This chain joins TRBV20-1 and TRBJ2-7; TRBD1 aligns across 7 bases. This CDR3 comprises 14 residues. The germline CDR1 and CDR2 sequences are DFQATT and SNEGSKA (reference sequence). The V and J ends lost 4 bases and 2 bases, in that order; junction bases with no gene match: 8.

This chain connects TRBV20-1 to TRBJ2-1; 10 bases are shared with TRBD2. Per germline, CDR1 DFQATT and CDR2 SNEGSKA (reference sequence). Trimming cost V 3 bases and J 3 bases; bases outside gene matches: 5. The CDR3 extends over 15 amino acids. The CDR3 region is CSASPIAGGYNEQFF. CDR3 bases: TGCAGTGCTAGCCCTATAGCGGGAGGCTACAATGAGCAGTTCTTC.

This clonotype was detected many times. The rearrangement uses TRBV7-2 and TRBJ1-2; the D is unclear. CDR1 and CDR2 from the germline V gene are SGHTA and FQGNSA. This CDR3 spans 13 amino acids. With 0 bases removed from V and 7 bases from J, the gap between germline ends came to 9 bases. Written as DNA, the CDR3 is TGTGCCAGCAGCTTAGCCGGCTATGTTGGCTACACCTTC. Translating gives CASSLAGYVGYTF.

This clonotype was recorded many times. The chain employs TRBV20-1 and TRBJ2-7, with D possibly being TRBD1 (5 bases). The CDR3 has 12 amino acids. CDR1 is DFQATT, CDR2 SNEGSKA, per germline (reference sequence). Between the trimmed V and J ends, which lost 5 bases and 3 bases, there was a span of 11 bases. CDR3 region: CSAARQNYEQYF. The CDR3, as DNA: TGCAGTGCTGCCAGACAGAACTACGAGCAGTACTTC.

The chain joins TRBV24-1 to TRBJ2-3, with a tentative D call TRBD2 (7 bases). V shed 9 bases and J shed 2 bases, with 20 bases lying between them. CDR1 is KGHDR and CDR2 is SFDVKD in the germline V gene. CDR3 length: 16 amino acids. In DNA form, the CDR3 reads TGTGCCACCGGGGAGGGAACAGGGCCATACACAGATACGCAGTATTTT. Protein: CATGEGTGPYTDTQYF.

This clonotype came up many times. This chain connects TRBV7-8 to TRBJ1-2, with D tentatively TRBD1 (6 bases). There are 12 residues in the CDR3. V dropped 7 bases and J dropped 8 bases, with 14 bases sitting between them. Germline assignment: CDR1 SGHVS and CDR2 FQNEAQ. CDR3 DNA: TGTGCCAGCACCGAGGGGGGCGCGGGCTACACCTTC. It encodes CASTEGGAGYTF.

This clonotype was detected a few times. The chain is built from TRBV19 and TRBJ2-1; 7 bases agree with TRBD1. Germline-derived CDR1 and CDR2 are LNHDA and SQIVND (reference sequence). V was clipped by 0 bases and J by 7 bases; unmatched bases: 0. The CDR3 length is 13 residues. The CDR3 sequence: CASSIETGNEQFF. The CDR3 nucleotides read TGTGCCAGTAGTATAGAGACAGGGAATGAGCAGTTCTTC.

This clonotype appeared many times. The V gene is TRBV12-3 or TRBV12-4, the J gene TRBJ2-1, with D tentatively TRBD1 (6 bases). Trimming took off 5 bases at V and 2 bases at J, with 16 bases between the two ends. The CDR3 runs to 16 residues. This CDR3 is CASSLPGEYAYNEQFF. The CDR3 DNA follows: TGTGCCAGCAGTCTCCCAGGGGAATACGCCTACAATGAGCAGTTCTTC.